This paragraph covers one T cell receptor beta chain sequence. TCRdb reanalysed the 5' RACE reads using MiXCR and keeps one entry per CDR3 protein. This sample has 1.5 million to 2 million distinct CDR3 sequences, with around 29% found just once. This CDR3 region has 19 residues. V lost 2 bases and J lost 0; bases outside the gene matches: 12. CDR1 SGHTA and CDR2 FQGNSA come from the germline V gene. These data belong to a study of identical twins. Sequenced sample: cord blood. The receptor's source is a newborn girl in good health. The J gene is TRBJ2-3, the V gene TRBV7-2, with 9 nucleotides matching TRBD2. The CDR3 region is CASSLRGAASGTSTDTQYF. The DNA of the CDR3 is TGTGCCAGCAGCTTACGGGGGGCAGCTAGCGGGACTAGCACAGATACGCAGTATTTT.